This TCR beta chain came from a study of blood T cell repertoires in COVID-19. Study details: There were acute and convalescent COVID-19 samples, and they came from the United States, Italy and Spain. PBMCs, B-cell-depleted T cells, or T cells were the source of the cDNA or gDNA that made up the material.

This CDR3 is 16 amino acids long. How the authors handled the data: Nucleated cell counts were estimated from reference gene primer amplification. Assay: immunoSEQ multiplex PCR; the TCRdb copy retains only in-frame clones and omits some. V and J calls and clone size come straight from that table; D and trimming were deduced from the DNA. The sample consists of 95,000 to 110,000 clones, nearly 90% of them appearing once. V usage is TRBV21-1 and J usage is TRBJ2-7; the DNA was not compared with TRBD1, the D call given in the table. TRBV21-1 is assigned pseudogene status. Sequencing was carried out using peripheral blood. The sequence was collected from a man in his forties or fifties in a cohort sampled during active COVID-19. CDR3 sequence: CAMRPGQGRFSYEQYV. For the CDR3, the DNA is TGTGCCATGCGACCGGGACAGGGACGATTCTCCTACGAGCAGTACGTC.